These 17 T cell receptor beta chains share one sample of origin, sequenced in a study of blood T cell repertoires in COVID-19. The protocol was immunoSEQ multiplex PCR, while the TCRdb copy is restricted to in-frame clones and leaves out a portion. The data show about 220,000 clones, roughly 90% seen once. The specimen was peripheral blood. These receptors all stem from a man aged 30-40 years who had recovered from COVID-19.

The DNA of the CDR3 is TGCGCCAGCAGTGAGTGGCAGGGTGCAACTAATGAAAAACTGTTTTTT. This sequence encodes CASSEWQGATNEKLFF. The rearrangement uses TRBV10-2 and TRBJ1-4, with D possibly being TRBD1 (5 bases). V lost 1 base, J lost 0 bases, and 9 bases lay in between. The CDR3 has 16 residues. Germline V CDR1 and CDR2: WSHSY, SAAADI.

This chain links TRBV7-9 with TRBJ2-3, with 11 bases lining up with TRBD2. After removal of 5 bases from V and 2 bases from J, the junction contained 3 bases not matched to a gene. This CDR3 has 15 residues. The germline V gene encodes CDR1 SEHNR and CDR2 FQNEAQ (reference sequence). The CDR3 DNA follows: TGTGCCAGCAGCCCGGGACTAGCGGACACAGATACGCAGTATTTT. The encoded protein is CASSPGLADTDTQYF. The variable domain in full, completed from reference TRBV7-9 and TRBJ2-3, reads DTGVSQNPRHKITKRGQNVTFRCDPISEHNRLYWYRQTLGQGPEFLTYFQNEAQLEKSRLLSDRFSAERPKGSFSTLEIQRTEQGDSAMYLCASSPGLADTDTQYFGPGTRLTVL.

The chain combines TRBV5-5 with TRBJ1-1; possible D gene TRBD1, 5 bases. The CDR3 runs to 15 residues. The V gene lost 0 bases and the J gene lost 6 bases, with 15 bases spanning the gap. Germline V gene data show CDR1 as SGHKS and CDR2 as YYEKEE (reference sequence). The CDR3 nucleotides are TGTGCCAGCAGCTTGGTCAGGGTTGGTACGGCTGAAGCTTTCTTT. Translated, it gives CASSLVRVGTAEAFF. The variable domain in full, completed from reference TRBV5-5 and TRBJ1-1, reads DAGVTQSPTHLIKTRGQQVTLRCSPISGHKSVSWYQQVLGQGPQFIFQYYEKEERGRGNFPDRFSARQFPNYSSELNVNALLLGDSALYLCASSLVRVGTAEAFFGQGTRLTVV.

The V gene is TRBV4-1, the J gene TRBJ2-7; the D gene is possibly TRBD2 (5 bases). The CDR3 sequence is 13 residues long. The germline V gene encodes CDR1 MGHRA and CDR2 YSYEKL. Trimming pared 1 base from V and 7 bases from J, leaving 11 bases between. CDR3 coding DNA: TGCGCCAGCAGCCAAGCGGGGAGCGGAGAGCAGTACTTC. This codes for CASSQAGSGEQYF.

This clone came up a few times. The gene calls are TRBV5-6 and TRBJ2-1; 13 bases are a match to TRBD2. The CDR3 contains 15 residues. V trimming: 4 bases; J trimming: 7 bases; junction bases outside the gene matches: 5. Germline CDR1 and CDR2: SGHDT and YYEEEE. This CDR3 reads CASSVTSGGRNEQFF. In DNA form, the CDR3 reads TGTGCCAGCAGCGTGACTAGCGGGGGGAGGAATGAGCAGTTCTTC. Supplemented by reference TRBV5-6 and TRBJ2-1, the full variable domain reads DAGVTQSPTHLIKTRGQQVTLRCSPKSGHDTVSWYQQALGQGPQFIFQYYEEEERQRGNFPDRFSGHQFPNYSSELNVNALLLGDSALYLCASSVTSGGRNEQFFGPGTRLTVL.

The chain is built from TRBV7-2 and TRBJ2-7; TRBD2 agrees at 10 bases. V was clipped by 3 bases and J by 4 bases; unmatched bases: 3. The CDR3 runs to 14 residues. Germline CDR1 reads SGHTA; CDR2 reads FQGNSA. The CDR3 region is CASSFSGGTYEQYF. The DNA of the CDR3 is TGTGCCAGCAGCTTTAGCGGGGGGACGTACGAGCAGTACTTC.

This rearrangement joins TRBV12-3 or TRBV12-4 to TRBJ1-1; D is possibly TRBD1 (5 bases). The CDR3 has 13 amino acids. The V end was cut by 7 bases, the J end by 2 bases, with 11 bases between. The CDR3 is CASTGGGNTEAFF. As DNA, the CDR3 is TGTGCCAGCACCGGGGGAGGTAACACTGAAGCTTTCTTT.

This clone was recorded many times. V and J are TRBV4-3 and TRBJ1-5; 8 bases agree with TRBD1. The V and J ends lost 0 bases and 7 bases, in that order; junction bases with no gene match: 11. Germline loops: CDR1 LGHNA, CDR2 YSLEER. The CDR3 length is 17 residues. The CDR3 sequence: CASSQEWAGGPSQPQHF. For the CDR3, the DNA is TGCGCCAGCAGCCAAGAGTGGGCAGGGGGCCCCAGCCAGCCCCAGCATTTT.

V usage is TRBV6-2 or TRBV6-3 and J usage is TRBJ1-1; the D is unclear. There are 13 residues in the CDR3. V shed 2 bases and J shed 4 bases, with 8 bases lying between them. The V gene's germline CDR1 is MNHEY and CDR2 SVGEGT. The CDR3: CASSYGTSTEAFF. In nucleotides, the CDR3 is TGTGCCAGCAGTTACGGCACCTCCACTGAAGCTTTCTTT.

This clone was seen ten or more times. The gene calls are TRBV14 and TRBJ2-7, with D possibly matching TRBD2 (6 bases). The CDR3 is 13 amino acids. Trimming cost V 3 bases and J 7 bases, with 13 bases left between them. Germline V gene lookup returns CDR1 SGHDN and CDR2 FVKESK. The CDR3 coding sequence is TGTGCCAGCAGCCAGGCAAGGGCGGGGGAGCAGTACTTC. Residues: CASSQARAGEQYF.

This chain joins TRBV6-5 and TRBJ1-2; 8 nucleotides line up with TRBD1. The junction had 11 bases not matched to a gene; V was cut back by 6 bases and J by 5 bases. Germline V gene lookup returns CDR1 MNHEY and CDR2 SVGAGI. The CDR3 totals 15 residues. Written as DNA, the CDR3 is TGTGCCAGCAGCATAACCGGGACAGGAGTTTATGGCTACACCTTC. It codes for CASSITGTGVYGYTF.

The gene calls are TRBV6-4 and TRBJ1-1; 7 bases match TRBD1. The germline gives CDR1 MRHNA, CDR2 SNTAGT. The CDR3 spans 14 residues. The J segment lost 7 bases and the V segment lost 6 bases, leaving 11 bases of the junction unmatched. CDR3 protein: CASRGDRFFGEAFF. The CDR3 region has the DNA TGTGCCAGCAGAGGGGACAGATTCTTCGGTGAAGCTTTCTTT.

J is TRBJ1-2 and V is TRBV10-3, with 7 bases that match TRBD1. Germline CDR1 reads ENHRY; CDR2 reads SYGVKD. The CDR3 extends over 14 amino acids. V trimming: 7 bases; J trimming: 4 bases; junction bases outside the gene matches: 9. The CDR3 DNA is TGTGCCATCACCCCGCAAGGGGGCGTCTATGGCTACACCTTC. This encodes CAITPQGGVYGYTF.

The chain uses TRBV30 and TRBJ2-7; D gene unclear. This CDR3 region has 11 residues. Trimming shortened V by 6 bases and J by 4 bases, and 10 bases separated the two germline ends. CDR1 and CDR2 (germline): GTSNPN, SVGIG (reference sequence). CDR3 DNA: TGTGCCTGTAAGGAGAGATACGAGCAGTACTTC. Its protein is CACKERYEQYF. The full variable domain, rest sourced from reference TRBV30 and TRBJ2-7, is SQTIHQWPATLVQPVGSPLSLECTVEGTSNPNLYWYRQAAGRGLQLLFYSVGIGQISSEVPQNLSASRPQDRQFILSSKKLLLSDSGFYLCACKERYEQYFGPGTRLTVT.

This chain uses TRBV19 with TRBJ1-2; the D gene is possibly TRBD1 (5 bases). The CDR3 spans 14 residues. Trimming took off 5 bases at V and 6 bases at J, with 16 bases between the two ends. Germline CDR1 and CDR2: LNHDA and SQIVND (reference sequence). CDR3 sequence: CASSPFVGRNGYTF. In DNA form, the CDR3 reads TGTGCCAGTAGTCCCTTTGTGGGGCGAAATGGCTACACCTTC.

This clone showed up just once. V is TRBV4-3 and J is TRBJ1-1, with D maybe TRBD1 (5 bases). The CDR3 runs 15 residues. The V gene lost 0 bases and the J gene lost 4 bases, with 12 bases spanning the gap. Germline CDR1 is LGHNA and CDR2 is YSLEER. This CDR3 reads CASSQDLGGGTEAFF. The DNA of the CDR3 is TGCGCCAGCAGCCAAGATCTTGGGGGGGGCACTGAAGCTTTCTTT.

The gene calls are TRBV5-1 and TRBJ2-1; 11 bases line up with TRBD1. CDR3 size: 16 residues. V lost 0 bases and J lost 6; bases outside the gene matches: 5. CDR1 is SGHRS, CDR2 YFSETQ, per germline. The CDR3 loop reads CASSLVSGTGGNEQFF. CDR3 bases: TGCGCCAGCAGCTTGGTAAGCGGGACAGGGGGCAATGAGCAGTTCTTC.